This T cell receptor (beta chain) was documented in a study of PD-1 blockade in classical Hodgkin lymphoma. Study information: Patients were administered nivolumab (3 mg/kg intravenously) every 2 weeks.

Points on this clone: Its specificity is unknown.

Germline CDR1 MNHEY, CDR2 SVGAGI. The CDR3 has 15 residues. J lost 8 bases, V lost 6 bases, and 15 bases had no gene match. Study outcomes and limitations: Newly diagnosed patients had baseline TCR diversity that was reportedly lower than that of healthy donors. TCR diversity rose significantly by C4D1 in CD4+ but not CD8+ cells.

Profiling relied on immunoSEQ multiplex PCR, and the TCRdb table lists in-frame clones only, not all of them. The repertoire holds tens of thousands of clones, with around 90% as singletons. The sample's time point: cycle 4 day 1 (C4D1), after 5 to 7 weeks of nivolumab. In every patient, relapse followed autologous stem cell transplantation, while exposure to brentuximab vedotin differed. Progressive disease, partial response or complete response was each patient's best response. The starting material was peripheral blood mononuclear cells (PBMCs), obtained before the fourth cycle of nivolumab. The chain uses TRBV6-5 and TRBJ1-2, with 7 bases aligning to TRBD1. The TCR originated in a human donor with classical Hodgkin lymphoma. CDR3 sequence (DNA): TGTGCCAGCAGCCGAGGACAGGATCGGTCGCGGGGCTACACCTTC. It codes for CASSRGQDRSRGYTF.